One sample yielded the 5 T cell receptor beta chains listed below, sequenced in a study of T cell repertoires in cytomegalovirus infection. TCRdb processed the reads anew with MiXCR; each CDR3 protein has one entry. The sample has about 320,000 distinct CDR3 sequences, 8% to 10% seen once. The sample was PBMCs. The receptors here all came from a human donor in good health (CMV status not recorded). Some clones in this sample may be carry-over from other donors' samples.

V is TRBV6-8 and J is TRBJ1-1; possible D gene TRBD1, 6 bases. This CDR3 region has 14 residues. Trimming removed 5 bases at V and 4 bases at J, with 14 bases between. The germline CDR1 and CDR2 sequences are MNHGY and SAAAGT. In DNA form, the CDR3 reads TGTGCCAGCAGTCCCGGACAGCCGAGCACTGAAGCTTTCTTT. Translation gives CASSPGQPSTEAFF.

This clonotype has ten or more counts. The chain carries TRBV12-3 or TRBV12-4 and TRBJ2-1; D might be TRBD2 (5 bases). The V and J ends lost 6 bases and 4 bases respectively, with 13 bases between them. The CDR3 is 14 residues long. As DNA, the CDR3 is TGTGCCAGCAGCTTGGCGGGCGCATACAATGAGCAGTTCTTC. Residues: CASSLAGAYNEQFF.

The rearrangement uses TRBV7-7 and TRBJ2-1; 13 bases match TRBD2. Germline assignment: CDR1 SSHAT and CDR2 FNYEAQ (reference sequence). The CDR3 totals 15 residues. Unmatched junction bases numbered 6, after V lost 5 bases and J lost 8 bases. CDR3 in amino acids: CASSRGTSGKDEQFF. The CDR3 coding sequence is TGTGCCAGCAGCCGCGGGACTAGCGGGAAGGATGAGCAGTTCTTC.

This clonotype has a handful of counts. V gene TRBV20-1 combines with J gene TRBJ2-1; a weak D match, TRBD1 (6 bases). CDR1 is DFQATT and CDR2 is SNEGSKA in the germline V gene (reference sequence). The CDR3 runs 20 residues. Trimming took off 6 bases at V and 0 bases at J, with 30 bases between the two ends. The CDR3 sequence is CSATRGTNRPKESSYNEQFF. CDR3 bases: TGCAGTGCGACGAGGGGGACCAACCGACCGAAAGAGAGCTCCTACAATGAGCAGTTCTTC.

J is TRBJ2-1 and V is TRBV4-2; 10 nucleotides line up with TRBD1. J was trimmed by 5 bases and V by 1 base; bases with no gene match: 5. Germline CDR1 LGHNA, CDR2 YNFKEQ. The CDR3 is 16 residues long. For the CDR3, the DNA is TGTGCCAGCAGCCAAGGGGACAGGGGCCGAGACAATGAGCAGTTCTTC. It yields the protein CASSQGDRGRDNEQFF.